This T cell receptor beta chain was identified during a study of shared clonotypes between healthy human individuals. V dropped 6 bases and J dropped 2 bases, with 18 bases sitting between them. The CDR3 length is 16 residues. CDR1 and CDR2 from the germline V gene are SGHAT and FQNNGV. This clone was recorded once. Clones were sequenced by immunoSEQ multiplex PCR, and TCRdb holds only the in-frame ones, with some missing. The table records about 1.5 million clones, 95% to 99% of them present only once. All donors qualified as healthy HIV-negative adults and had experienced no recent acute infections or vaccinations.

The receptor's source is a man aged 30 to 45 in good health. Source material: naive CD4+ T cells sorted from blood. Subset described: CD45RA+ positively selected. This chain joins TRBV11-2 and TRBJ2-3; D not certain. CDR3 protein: CASSLLNIAYTDTQYF. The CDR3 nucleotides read TGTGCCAGCAGTCTACTGAACATAGCCTACACAGATACGCAGTATTTT.